This T cell receptor beta chain was found in a study of blood T cell repertoires in COVID-19 (dated by TCRdb to the early 2020s). For context, the study as a whole: Samples covering the acute and convalescent phases of COVID-19 were provided by collaborators in the United States, Italy and Spain. A de-identified subject ID, COVID-19 status, age in years and sex were almost always included in the sample metadata. The material from the prospective study consisted of cDNA or gDNA derived from T cells, B-cell-depleted T cells, or PBMCs. Where available, HLA class I and class II types were taken from metadata supplied by the sample provider and were not determined by assay-based typing. A freely available public database, intended as a resource for researchers studying the immune response to SARS-CoV-2, is where the repertoires were released. The samples were drawn from the first 160 participants of the ongoing ImmuneRACE study and from under 1,500 subjects provided by 6 global collaborators. Deeply sampled blood TCRbeta repertoires from subjects exposed to, actively infected with, or recovered from COVID-19 were included in the dataset. Study-wide findings and limitations: Clinical and demographic metadata were provided uncurated, with the amount varying by source and participant.

This clone is labeled medium-sized (0.01 to 0.1%). The specificity of this receptor is unknown. No clone much larger than this one lies a single base away; base qualities are absent. The collaborating institutions used their own protocols to collect whole blood in K2EDTA tubes. For TCRbeta analysis, collaborator samples were shipped as frozen whole blood, as isolated PBMCs, or as DNA extracted from either sample type. The immunoSEQ Assay, a bias-controlled multiplex PCR, was used to amplify TCRbeta CDR3 regions from genomic DNA. Turning to the authors' computational methods: The number of nucleated cells in each sample was estimated from the amplification of reference gene primers within the assay. Sequence reads were collapsed and filtered to measure the absolute abundance of every unique TCRbeta CDR3 rearrangement. For each sample, productive Simpson clonality was calculated as the square root of Simpson's diversity index over productive rearrangements. Drawn from immuneACCESS, this table holds only the in-frame rearrangements with V and J called that TCRdb kept. Clones are partly lost; checked studies trace under half to an unresolved V gene and leave the rest unexplained. The V and J calls and clone size were taken over from that table, and D and trimming were inferred from the DNA. The sample table lists some 83,000 clones, approximately 87% of them with a count of one. The ten largest clonotypes hold approximately 17% of the sample.

From the cysteine through the phenylalanine, the CDR3 covers 16 amino acids. Of the read, only the CDR3 DNA is kept; its 48 bases are in frame from base 1. The V end loses 4 bases and the J end loses 6 bases, and a stretch of 22 bases separates them. The germline V gene encodes CDR1 SGHAT and CDR2 FQNNGV. The sample was peripheral blood. Recombination linked TRBV11-2 to TRBJ2-7; perhaps TRBD1 is the D gene, with 5 bases matching. This clonotype was sampled from an older man in a cohort sampled during active COVID-19. The DNA sequence is given as TGTGCCAGCAGCTCCAACCCGACAGCCTTTGGGGTCGAGCAGTACTTC. Its coded protein is CASSSNPTAFGVEQYF.